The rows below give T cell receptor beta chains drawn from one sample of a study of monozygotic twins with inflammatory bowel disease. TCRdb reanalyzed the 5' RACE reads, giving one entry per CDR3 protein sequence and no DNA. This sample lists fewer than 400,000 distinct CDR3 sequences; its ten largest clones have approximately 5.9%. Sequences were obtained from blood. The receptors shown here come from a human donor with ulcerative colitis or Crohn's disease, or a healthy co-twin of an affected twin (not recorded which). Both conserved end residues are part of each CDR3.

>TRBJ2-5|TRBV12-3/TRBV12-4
CASSLLAIQETQYF
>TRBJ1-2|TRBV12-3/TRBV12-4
CASRTDPNYGYTF
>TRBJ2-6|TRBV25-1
CASSETGANVLTF
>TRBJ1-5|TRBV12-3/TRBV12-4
CASSFNQPQHF
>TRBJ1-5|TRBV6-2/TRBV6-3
CASRDGRPSSNQPQHF
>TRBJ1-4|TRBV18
CASPPPEKTSTNEKLFF
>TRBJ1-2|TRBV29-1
CSVELLGAGNYF
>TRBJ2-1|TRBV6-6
CASSRRDEYNEQFF
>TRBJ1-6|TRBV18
CASSPQEGAYNSPLHF
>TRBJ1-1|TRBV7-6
CASSFLQNTEAFF
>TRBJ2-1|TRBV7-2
CASSLFRRRSYNEQFF
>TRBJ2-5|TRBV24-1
CATSGFAGQIQETQYF
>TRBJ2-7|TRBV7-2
CASSLNNGGGYEQYF
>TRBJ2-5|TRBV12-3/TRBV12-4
CASSPRARGETQYF
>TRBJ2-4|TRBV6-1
CASSRTMAQAAKNIQYF
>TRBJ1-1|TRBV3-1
CASSWDGEKAFF
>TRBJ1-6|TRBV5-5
CASRGVRGNSPLHF
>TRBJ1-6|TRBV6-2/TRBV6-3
CASSRGQTIGSPLHF
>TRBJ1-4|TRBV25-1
CASRPTGPEKLFF
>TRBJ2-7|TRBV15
CATSRDSRTGISYEQYF
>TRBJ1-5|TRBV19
CASSRVRVSNQPQHF
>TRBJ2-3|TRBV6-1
CASSEIGGTQYF
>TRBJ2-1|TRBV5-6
CASSLLGNEQFF
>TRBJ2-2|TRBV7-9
CASSSGSGPGGELFF
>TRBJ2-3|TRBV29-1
CSVTRLFGDQF